This is a list of T cell receptor beta chains from one sample in a study of blood T cells in healthy people across ages. TCRdb analysed the 5' RACE reads with MiXCR anew, one entry per CDR3 protein. This sample has 1.5 million to 2 million distinct CDR3 sequences; approximately 30% occur once, and the top ten carry 6.5% to 8.5%. What was sequenced was blood. The receptor source for this set is a woman in her 30s in good health. CDR3s include the opening cysteine and the closing phenylalanine or tryptophan. D genes are given only for firm matches. For some rows the clone size is stated as once, few or many, or as a class when expanded; others skip it.

TRBJ2-5,-,TRBV12-3/TRBV12-4,-,TGTGCCAGCAGTTTAAGGAGAGGGACCTACCAAGAGACCCAGTACTTC,CASSLRRGTYQETQYF
TRBJ1-2,-,TRBV5-1,-,TGCGTCCGGGTGGGGGAGTATGGCTACACCTTC,CVRVGEYGYTF
TRBJ1-6,-,TRBV6-1,few,TGTGCCAGCATGGAGGCGGGCAATTCACCCCTCCACTTT,CASMEAGNSPLHF
TRBJ1-2,-,TRBV6-1,-,TGTGCCAGCAGTGAACTCTCTCCGGGCCTCTCGGGGGGCTACACCTTC,CASSELSPGLSGGYTF
TRBJ2-7,-,TRBV7-9,-,TGTGCCAGCAGCTCCAGGGATGGGGGCCTTGGCGAGCAGTACTTC,CASSSRDGGLGEQYF
TRBJ1-1,TRBD1,TRBV18,-,TGTGCCAGCTTGGACAGGGGAGGTGGCACTGAAGCTTTCTTT,CASLDRGGGTEAFF
TRBJ2-1,-,TRBV7-6,few,TGTGCCAGCAGCCCGGCTAGCGTCGATGAGCAGTTCTTC,CASSPASVDEQFF
TRBJ2-1,-,TRBV7-3,-,TGTGCCAGCAGCCCGATGGCAGGGAATGGGGACAATGAGCAGTTCTTC,CASSPMAGNGDNEQFF
TRBJ2-7,-,TRBV3-1,few,TGTGCCAGCAGCCTAATGGGGGGCTACTACGAGCAGTACTTC,CASSLMGGYYEQYF
TRBJ2-3,-,TRBV7-3,-,TGTGCCAGCAGCAAGGGACTAACGGGGGCCAGCACAGATACGCAGTATTTT,CASSKGLTGASTDTQYF
TRBJ2-1,TRBD2,TRBV3-1,-,TGTGCCAGCGCCTTAGGGCTAGCGGGAGCCAACCGGAAGTTCTTC,CASALGLAGANRKFF
TRBJ2-7,-,TRBV11-2,many,TGTGCCAGCAGCTCGATCCGGATGCGGCCAACCTACGAGCAGTACTTC,CASSSIRMRPTYEQYF
TRBJ2-1,-,TRBV15,-,TGTGCCACCACCACCATAGGACGGGAGCAGTTCTTC,CATTTIGREQFF
TRBJ2-1,-,TRBV18,-,TGTGCCAGCTCACCAGAAAAGGACAATGAGCAGTTCTTC,CASSPEKDNEQFF
TRBJ2-7,TRBD1,TRBV7-9,few,TGTGCCAGCAGCACCTGGACAGGAGAGCGCGAGCAGTACTTC,CASSTWTGEREQYF
TRBJ2-3,TRBD1,TRBV7-9,few,TGTGCCAGCAGCTCCTCCCGACAGGGAACGCAGTATTTT,CASSSSRQGTQYF
TRBJ2-3,TRBD2,TRBV7-2,-,TGTGCCAGCAGCCCGGGGGGGGTCTATACGCAGTATTTT,CASSPGGVYTQYF
TRBJ2-5,TRBD1,TRBV5-5,once,TGTGCCAGCAGCAATGGACAGGGCCAAGAGACCCAGTACTTC,CASSNGQGQETQYF
TRBJ1-2,TRBD1,TRBV10-3,once,TGTGCCAACAGTGAGTTGGACAGGGCGGCAGGCTACACCTTC,CANSELDRAAGYTF
TRBJ1-5,-,TRBV12-3/TRBV12-4,-,TGTGCCAGCAGTTTAGGGGACAATAGCAATCAGCCCCAGCATTTT,CASSLGDNSNQPQHF
TRBJ2-3,-,TRBV24-1,-,TGTGCCACCAGTGTAGGGGGTACGCAGTATTTT,CATSVGGTQYF
TRBJ2-7,-,TRBV9,-,TGTGCCAGCAGCGTAGGCCCAGGGTGGGACGAGCAGTACTTC,CASSVGPGWDEQYF
TRBJ1-1,TRBD1,TRBV2,-,TGTGCCAGCAGGCCGGGACAGGGTTTTACTGAAGCTTTCTTT,CASRPGQGFTEAFF
TRBJ1-2,-,TRBV11-2,-,TGTGCCAGCAGCCCGCTCAGGGGACACCTTAACTATGGCCACACCTTC,CASSPLRGHLNYGHTF
TRBJ2-6,-,TRBV14,many,TGTGCCAGCAGCCAAGTGGGGGCCAACGTCCTGACTTTC,CASSQVGANVLTF
TRBJ2-7,-,TRBV7-6,few,TGTGCCAGCAGCTTAAGTTTGGGCAAATACGAGCAGTACTTC,CASSLSLGKYEQYF
TRBJ2-5,-,TRBV20-1,few,TGCAGTGCTGGCCTAGTAGCCCAAGAGACCCAGTACTTC,CSAGLVAQETQYF
TRBJ2-3,-,TRBV20-1,-,TGCAGCGGTCGCTATTTTCTCGGCCCTTTCACAGATACGCAGTATTTT,CSGRYFLGPFTDTQYF
TRBJ2-3,-,TRBV12-3/TRBV12-4,many,TGTGCCAGCAGGCTAACCGGGAGCACAGATACGCAGTATTTT,CASRLTGSTDTQYF
TRBJ2-3,TRBD1,TRBV7-3,few,TGTGCCAGCAGCCCGTCGACAGGGCTGGGAGATACGCAGTATTTT,CASSPSTGLGDTQYF
TRBJ1-1,-,TRBV3-1,few,TGTGCCAGCAGCCAAGGTAGCTCTGGGGCAGGGGACACTGAAGCTTTCTTT,CASSQGSSGAGDTEAFF